These 8 T cell receptor beta chains originate from one sample sequenced in a study of shared clonotypes between healthy human individuals. Sequencing was performed with immunoSEQ multiplex PCR; in TCRdb, only in-frame clones are kept and a portion is missing. In the table there are 2 million to 2.5 million clones, over 85% of which are singletons. The material sequenced was naive CD4+ T cells from PBMCs. Subset described: CD45RA+ positively selected. All receptors come from a man aged 18 to 29 in good health. Some clones in this sample may be carry-over from other donors' samples.

The V call is TRBV4-1, the J call TRBJ2-7, with TRBD1 as a possible D gene (5 bases). This CDR3 is 18 amino acids long. The ends were cut back, 1 base at V and 1 base at J, with 20 bases in the middle. Germline V lookup: CDR1 MGHRA, CDR2 YSYEKL. CDR3 bases: TGCGCCAGCAGCCAAGTTCAGGGTTTCATGCCCTTTTCCTACGAGCAGTACTTC. Its protein product is CASSQVQGFMPFSYEQYF.

This chain uses TRBV18 with TRBJ1-3; unclear D gene. V gave up 2 bases and J gave up 4 bases, with 12 bases separating them. Germline lookup yields CDR1 KGHSH and CDR2 LQKENI. CDR3 size: 15 residues. The CDR3 nucleotides are TGTGCCAGCTCACCAACGAGGTGGTCCGGAAACACCATATATTTT. Translated: CASSPTRWSGNTIYF.

The CDR3 DNA reads as TGCGCCAGCAGCTTGGGGGCTGGAAGCAATGAGCAGTTCTTC. The encoded protein is CASSLGAGSNEQFF. The rearrangement uses TRBV5-1 and TRBJ2-1; D not resolved. CDR1 and CDR2 from the germline V gene are SGHRS and YFSETQ. V was shortened by 0 bases and J by 6 bases, with 10 bases between the two germline ends. The CDR3 sequence is 14 residues long. The whole variable domain, filled in from reference TRBV5-1 and TRBJ2-1, reads KAGVTQTPRYLIKTRGQQVTLSCSPISGHRSVSWYQQTPGQGLQFLFEYFSETQRNKGNFPGRFSGRQFSNSRSEMNVSTLELGDSALYLCASSLGAGSNEQFFGPGTRLTVL.

This chain connects TRBV5-1 to TRBJ1-3; D is unresolved. This CDR3 is 15 amino acids long. V gave up 0 bases and J gave up 2 bases, with 9 bases separating them. Germline V gene data show CDR1 as SGHRS and CDR2 as YFSETQ. CDR3 nucleotides: TGCGCCAGCAGCTTGGTAATGGGGACTGGAAACACCATATATTTT. Its protein is CASSLVMGTGNTIYF.

The V call is TRBV18, the J call TRBJ1-1; D is unresolved. V lost 4 bases and J lost 2, with 11 bases in between. The CDR3 length is 14 residues. Germline values: CDR1 KGHSH, CDR2 LQKENI. The CDR3 bases are TGTGCCAGCTCACAGGACGGAAGAAACACTGAAGCTTTCTTT. Translated: CASSQDGRNTEAFF.

The chain links TRBV7-9 to TRBJ1-5; D not certain. With 5 bases removed from V and 5 bases from J, the gap between germline ends came to 16 bases. Germline V gives CDR1 SEHNR, CDR2 FQNEAQ (reference sequence). CDR3 length: 15 amino acids. The CDR3 protein is CASSPSAGLDQPQHF. CDR3 nucleotides: TGTGCCAGCAGCCCTTCCGCAGGTCTGGATCAGCCCCAGCATTTT.

The rearrangement links TRBV9 to TRBJ2-2; D not certain. The germline V gene has CDR1 SGDLS and CDR2 YYNGEE. The CDR3 runs 13 residues. The V gene lost 6 bases and the J gene lost 3 bases, with 9 bases spanning the gap. The chain's CDR3 is CASTAQHTGELFF. CDR3 DNA sequence: TGTGCCAGCACTGCACAGCACACCGGGGAGCTGTTTTTT.

This clone was seen once. Within the sample, other DNA sequences also encode this same CDR3. The genes are TRBV18 and TRBJ2-7; TRBD1 aligns across 7 bases. Germline V gives CDR1 KGHSH, CDR2 LQKENI. V lost 3 bases to trimming and J lost 2 bases; unmatched junction nucleotides: 4. The CDR3 consists of 14 residues. The CDR3 DNA sequence: TGTGCCAGCTCACCCGGGACAGTTCCCTACGAGCAGTACTTC. Encoded protein: CASSPGTVPYEQYF.